These 32 T cell receptor beta chains came from one sample sequenced in a study of control samples from healthy donors and cancer patients. Libraries were prepared by immunoSEQ multiplex PCR; TCRdb keeps only in-frame clonotypes and omits some of them. The sample consists of 70,000 to 90,000 clones, 90% to 95% of them appearing once. The material sequenced was blood. The receptor set was obtained from a woman under 30 in good health.

This rearrangement joins TRBV7-3 to TRBJ2-1; 8 nucleotides line up with TRBD2. This CDR3 is 14 amino acids long. V gave up 2 bases and J gave up 7 bases; unmatched junction bases: 4. The germline gives CDR1 SGHTA, CDR2 FQGTGA. CDR3 sequence: CASSLVAGLNEQFF. CDR3 coding DNA: TGTGCCAGCAGCTTAGTAGCGGGATTGAATGAGCAGTTCTTC.

J is TRBJ2-2 and V is TRBV9, with 10 positions matching TRBD2. The trim removed 2 bases at V and 6 bases at J, leaving 7 bases unmatched. CDR1 is SGDLS and CDR2 is YYNGEE in the germline V gene. This CDR3 region has 16 residues. The CDR3 coding sequence is TGTGCCAGCAGCGTGTACCTAGCGGGGGTCGCCGGGGAGCTGTTTTTT. Protein: CASSVYLAGVAGELFF.

The chain carries TRBV5-5 and TRBJ2-1; D remains unclear. The CDR3 totals 12 residues. Per germline, CDR1 SGHKS and CDR2 YYEKEE (reference sequence). The germline V and J ends were trimmed by 2 bases and 7 bases, with 7 bases remaining between them. CDR3 sequence reads: CASSFSQNEQFF. In DNA form, the CDR3 reads TGTGCCAGCAGCTTTAGCCAGAATGAGCAGTTCTTC.

This chain connects TRBV12-5 to TRBJ2-1; D call uncertain. With 1 base removed from V and 16 bases from J, the gap between germline ends came to 8 bases. This CDR3 is 10 amino acids long. Germline loops: CDR1 LGHNT, CDR2 FRNRAP. The CDR3: CASGLAKGFF. The CDR3 DNA sequence: TGTGCTAGTGGTTTGGCAAAGGGTTTCTTC.

The chain links TRBV7-6 to TRBJ1-6; 11 positions agree with TRBD1. The CDR3 contains 17 residues. Per germline, CDR1 SGHVS and CDR2 FNYEAQ. The V and J ends lost 1 base and 7 bases, in that order; junction bases with no gene match: 6. In DNA, the CDR3 is TGTGCCAGCAGCTTAGGGACAGGGGGCGCATCGAATTCACCCCTCCACTTT. As protein: CASSLGTGGASNSPLHF.

This clone was recorded a few times. This chain links TRBV27 with TRBJ1-2, with a tentative D call TRBD1 (5 bases). Trimming pared 6 bases from V and 3 bases from J, leaving 14 bases between. CDR1 MNHEY and CDR2 SMNVEV come from the germline V gene (reference sequence). The CDR3 is 14 residues long. CDR3 coding DNA: TGTGCCAGCAGCCTCCGGTGGGGCCACTATGGCTACACCTTC. It translates to CASSLRWGHYGYTF.

The sample holds one count of this clone. This rearrangement joins TRBV7-2 to TRBJ1-1, with 8 bases identical to TRBD1. The germline V gene has CDR1 SGHTA and CDR2 FQGNSA. With 6 bases clipped from V and 0 bases from J, the junction kept 9 bases outside the gene matches. This CDR3 spans 16 amino acids. The CDR3 region is CASRYRGLGMNTEAFF. In nucleotides, the CDR3 is TGTGCCAGCAGGTACAGGGGGTTGGGGATGAACACTGAAGCTTTCTTT. Variable domain in full (rest from reference TRBV7-2 and TRBJ1-1): GAGVSQSPSNKVTEKGKDVELRCDPISGHTALYWYRQSLGQGLEFLIYFQGNSAPDKSGLPSDRFSAERTGGSVSTLTIQRTQQEDSAVYLCASRYRGLGMNTEAFFGQGTRLTVV.

This chain connects TRBV18 to TRBJ1-2; 7 nucleotides line up with TRBD1. The CDR3 length is 17 residues. Looked up from germline, CDR1 is KGHSH and CDR2 is LQKENI. Losses at the gene ends were 2 bases for V and 0 bases for J; bases not matched to a gene: 9. The CDR3, as DNA: TGTGCCAGCTCACCATCTCGGGACAGCGGAGCTAACTATGGCTACACCTTC. Protein product: CASSPSRDSGANYGYTF. Looking up the rest from reference TRBV18 and TRBJ1-2 gives the full variable domain: NAGVMQNPRHLVRRRGQEARLRCSPMKGHSHVYWYRQLPEEGLKFMVYLQKENIIDESGMPKERFSAEFPKEGPSILRIQQVVRGDSAAYFCASSPSRDSGANYGYTFGSGTRLTVV.

This chain links TRBV5-1 with TRBJ2-5, with D unclear. The CDR3 is made up of 12 amino acids. Germline CDR1 reads SGHRS; CDR2 reads YFSETQ. Deletions cut 3 bases from V and 5 bases from J, with 8 bases between. The CDR3 reads CASSSVGETQYF. CDR3 nucleotide sequence: TGCGCCAGCAGCTCGGTCGGGGAGACCCAGTACTTC.

The chain employs TRBV4-1 and TRBJ1-3, with no clear D. V lost 2 bases and J 0 bases, leaving 5 bases between the germline ends. CDR3 length equals 14 residues. Germline values: CDR1 MGHRA, CDR2 YSYEKL. CDR3 loop: CASSQLGSGNTIYF. The CDR3 bases are TGCGCCAGCAGCCAACTCGGCTCTGGAAACACCATATATTTT.

The rearrangement uses TRBV15 and TRBJ2-1, with D possibly TRBD1 on 5 matching bases. The V gene's germline CDR1 is LNHNV and CDR2 YYDKDF (reference sequence). This CDR3 is 12 amino acids long. Trimming pared 7 bases from V and 10 bases from J, leaving 14 bases between. CDR3: CATTQTGAEQFF. DNA for the CDR3: TGTGCCACCACCCAAACAGGAGCGGAGCAGTTCTTC.

The rearrangement links TRBV28 to TRBJ2-7, with D unresolved. The CDR3 runs 13 residues. Germline CDR1 reads MDHEN; CDR2 reads SYDVKM. Trimming removed 3 bases from V and 2 bases from J, with 8 bases in between. The CDR3 is CASSFPETYEQYF. In DNA, the CDR3 is TGTGCCAGCAGTTTCCCCGAAACCTACGAGCAGTACTTC.

The chain is built from TRBV5-1 and TRBJ2-7, with TRBD1 identical over 9 bases. V shed 3 bases, J shed 3 bases, and the junction held 16 bases outside the gene matches. Per germline, CDR1 SGHRS and CDR2 YFSETQ. This CDR3 has 18 amino acids. The CDR3 spells CASSSGQGNSVFSYEQYF. CDR3 nucleotide sequence: TGCGCCAGCAGCTCGGGACAGGGCAACTCCGTGTTTAGCTACGAGCAGTACTTC.

The genes are TRBV9 and TRBJ1-3; D gene unclear. Trimming removed 4 bases from V and 8 bases from J, with 16 bases in between. In germline, CDR1 is SGDLS, CDR2 YYNGEE. The CDR3 consists of 14 residues. This CDR3 is CASSPLQFFDTIYF. In DNA form, the CDR3 reads TGTGCCAGCAGCCCTTTACAGTTTTTCGACACCATATATTTT.

The chain has TRBV5-1 and TRBJ2-5; D gene unclear. This CDR3 is 15 amino acids long. Between the trimmed V and J ends, which lost 6 bases and 4 bases, there was a span of 19 bases. Germline loops: CDR1 SGHRS, CDR2 YFSETQ. CDR3 coding DNA: TGCGCCAGCACCGGAGACTCTCGCCCACGAGAGACCCAGTACTTC. Residues: CASTGDSRPRETQYF.

This clone was seen just once. This CDR3 is CASAGPGAYEQYF. The DNA for the CDR3 is TGTGCCAGCGCGGGACCGGGGGCCTACGAGCAGTACTTC. The V call is TRBV19, the J call TRBJ2-7; the D gene is possibly TRBD2 (6 bases). CDR1 LNHDA and CDR2 SQIVND come from the germline V gene (reference sequence). The CDR3 is 13 amino acids. Deletions cut 9 bases from V and 2 bases from J, with 14 bases between.

The rearrangement links TRBV28 to TRBJ1-2; D may be TRBD1 (5 bases). CDR1 MDHEN and CDR2 SYDVKM come from the germline V gene. The CDR3 loop spans 17 amino acids. V lost 1 base to trimming and J lost 6 bases, with 21 bases between them. The CDR3 is CASSLSGSQGRMDGYTF. The CDR3 region has the DNA TGTGCCAGCAGTTTATCAGGAAGTCAGGGAAGGATGGATGGCTACACCTTC.

This chain connects TRBV28 to TRBJ2-4, with D perhaps matching TRBD2 (6 bases). The CDR3 runs 14 residues. With 1 base removed from V and 9 bases from J, the gap between germline ends came to 13 bases. Germline values: CDR1 MDHEN, CDR2 SYDVKM. DNA for the CDR3: TGTGCCAGCAGTTTATCGGTCGACGGGGGCATTCAGTACTTC. Protein sequence: CASSLSVDGGIQYF.

The chain recombines TRBV6-6 with TRBJ2-5; 10 nucleotides match TRBD2. The CDR3 has 16 residues. The V gene end was trimmed by 0 bases and the J gene end by 4 bases; junction bases not matched to a gene: 5. Per the germline V gene, CDR1 is MNHNY and CDR2 is SVGAGI (reference sequence). CDR3 sequence reads: CASSYSRAGGGETQYF. The CDR3 region has the DNA TGTGCCAGCAGTTACTCGAGAGCGGGAGGGGGAGAGACCCAGTACTTC.

This rearrangement joins TRBV7-5 to TRBJ1-1. TRBV7-5 is deemed a pseudogene. The CDR3 has 12 amino acids. The CDR3 is CARSLQKLRAFF. Written as DNA, the CDR3 is TGTGCCAGAAGCTTACAAAAGCTGCGAGCTTTCTTT.

This chain links TRBV28 with TRBJ1-6; D remains unclear. The germline V and J ends were trimmed by 5 bases and 7 bases, with 9 bases remaining between them. Looked up from germline, CDR1 is MDHEN and CDR2 is SYDVKM. CDR3 size: 13 residues. CDR3 DNA: TGTGCCAGCAGTGGGTATGAAAATTCACCCCTCCACTTT. Amino acid sequence: CASSGYENSPLHF.

The chain is built from TRBV9 and TRBJ2-2; 10 bases are a match to TRBD2. V lost 5 bases and J lost 6; bases outside the gene matches: 13. The CDR3 has 17 amino acids. The germline V gene encodes CDR1 SGDLS and CDR2 YYNGEE. The CDR3 nucleotides are TGTGCCAGCAGAGCCCACGCCAGCGGGGGGGCACCCGGGGAGCTGTTTTTT. This sequence encodes CASRAHASGGAPGELFF.

The gene calls are TRBV29-1 and TRBJ1-2; 9 nucleotides line up with TRBD1. The CDR3 runs 14 residues. Germline V gene lookup returns CDR1 SQVTM and CDR2 ANQGSEA. Trimming took 4 bases from V and 8 from J; bases not matched to a gene: 11. The CDR3 region has the DNA TGCAGCGTTGTGGGACAGGGTTCATCGGGCGGCTACACCTTC. It encodes CSVVGQGSSGGYTF.

This chain uses TRBV24-1 with TRBJ2-3, with unresolved D. Germline CDR1 is KGHDR and CDR2 is SFDVKD. The CDR3 extends over 13 amino acids. Trimming cost V 2 bases and J 3 bases, with 5 bases left between them. The CDR3 sequence: CATSDSYTDTQYF. For the CDR3, the DNA is TGTGCCACCAGTGATTCCTATACAGATACGCAGTATTTT.

To note about this clone: One end of the junction is discordant with germline, which a read error may explain. The chain links TRBV5-1 to TRBJ2-3, with D possibly TRBD1 on 6 matching bases. The CDR3 extends over 13 amino acids. The germline V gene encodes CDR1 SGHRS and CDR2 YFSETQ. As DNA, the CDR3 is TGCGCCAGCAGCTCGAGCCGGGTACAGGGCATCTCCTTT. Its protein is CASSSSRVQGISF.

J is TRBJ1-1 and V is TRBV6-5, with 9 bases identical to TRBD1. CDR3 length: 15 amino acids. J was trimmed by 1 base and V by 4 bases; bases with no gene match: 4. Germline V gene lookup returns CDR1 MNHEY and CDR2 SVGAGI. The CDR3 region has the DNA TGTGCCAGCAGTTTGGGGACAGGGTGGAACACTGAAGCTTTCTTT. Translated: CASSLGTGWNTEAFF.

The chain uses TRBV7-9 and TRBJ1-1; D is undetermined. CDR1 is SEHNR, CDR2 FQNEAQ, per germline (reference sequence). The CDR3 has 12 amino acids. V lost 6 bases and J 6 bases, leaving 11 bases between the germline ends. The CDR3 loop reads CASRAREPEAFF. CDR3 sequence (DNA): TGTGCCAGCAGGGCTAGGGAACCTGAAGCTTTCTTT.

V and J are TRBV15 and TRBJ1-2, with TRBD1 matching over 7 bases. CDR3 length equals 13 residues. Germline lookup yields CDR1 LNHNV and CDR2 YYDKDF (reference sequence). The J segment lost 3 bases and the V segment lost 4 bases, leaving 2 bases of the junction unmatched. CDR3 coding DNA: TGTGCCACCAGCAAAGGGGGCGACTATGGCTACACCTTC. Protein: CATSKGGDYGYTF.

The chain links TRBV7-2 to TRBJ2-5; 11 bases match TRBD1. CDR1 SGHTA and CDR2 FQGNSA come from the germline V gene. V lost 5 bases, J lost 0 bases, and 5 bases stayed unmatched. The CDR3 totals 16 residues. CDR3 region: CASSIGTGGYQETQYF. In DNA form, the CDR3 reads TGTGCCAGCAGCATTGGGACAGGGGGGTACCAAGAGACCCAGTACTTC.

The chain uses TRBV28 and TRBJ1-3; 9 bases are shared with TRBD1. The length of the CDR3 is 17 residues. Germline V lookup: CDR1 MDHEN, CDR2 SYDVKM. Trimming took 2 bases from V and 6 from J; bases not matched to a gene: 11. The DNA of the CDR3 is TGTGCCAGCAGTTTAGTAAAGGCCGGGACAGGGAAAAACACCATATATTTT. Encoded protein: CASSLVKAGTGKNTIYF.

This chain joins TRBV4-1 and TRBJ1-4, with TRBD1 identical over 11 bases. V was pared by 2 bases and J by 7 bases, with 3 bases of the junction left unmatched. The CDR3 runs 15 residues. In germline, CDR1 is MGHRA, CDR2 YSYEKL. CDR3 nucleotides: TGCGCCAGCAGCCAAACCGGGACAGGGGGTGAAAAACTGTTTTTT. It translates to CASSQTGTGGEKLFF.

The chain has TRBV7-9 and TRBJ1-4; D is ambiguous. V was shortened by 8 bases and J by 4 bases, with 17 bases between the two germline ends. The CDR3 length is 15 residues. Germline CDR1 is SEHNR and CDR2 is FQNEAQ (reference sequence). Here the CDR3 DNA reads TGTGCCAGCGTGGCCCGAGCAGGACTTAATGAAAAACTGTTTTTT. Protein: CASVARAGLNEKLFF.